This T cell receptor beta chain is drawn from a study of shared clonotypes between healthy human individuals. Study at large: CD4 naive and CD4 memory each took three plates per donor, while CD8 naive took two and CD8 memory one.

Terminally differentiated effector memory CD45RA+ cells were left out of the naive CD8 fraction, which was CD45RO-negative and positively selected for CCR7. Donors were healthy HIV-negative adults without recently reported acute infections or vaccinations. The study drew all its donors from Caucasian adults living in Nashville, Tennessee. Evenly divided among several immunoSEQ plates was the genomic DNA of each subset. Measured with immunoSEQ multiplex PCR; TCRdb has only the in-frame clones, and not every one. The repertoire holds roughly 890,000 clones, with around 93% as singletons. V was pared by 10 bases and J by 0 bases, with 13 bases between. The CDR3 is 13 amino acids. The germline V gene encodes CDR1 MNHEY and CDR2 SVGAGI.

The rearrangement joins TRBV6-5 to TRBJ2-7, with a tentative D call TRBD2 (6 bases). The material sequenced was naive CD8+ T cells sorted from blood. The sequence was obtained from a man aged 25 to 45 in good health. DNA of the CDR3: TGTGCCACCGGGACTGTACACTCCTACGAGCAGTACTTC. It yields the protein CATGTVHSYEQYF.